This TCR beta chain appears in the sequencing data of a study of cytomegalovirus exposure and HLA in healthy donors. Study-wide results and caveats: Later work found that TCR association rates differed between HLA loci; DRB1 had the most and HLA-C the fewest. Presence/absence analysis assumed near-uniform sequencing depth across donors. In a later analysis, TCR beta V- and J-gene trimming showed a link to a missense DCLRE1C variant. Information on immune exposure was restricted to one variable (CMV serostatus).

Comments on this clone: Its specificity is not known.

Deletions cut 3 bases from V and 5 bases from J, with 14 bases between. The CDR3 extends over 14 amino acids. Germline-derived CDR1 and CDR2 are SGDLS and YYNGEE. The PCR made use of 60 Vbeta and 13 Jbeta primers. The table came from immunoSEQ multiplex PCR; TCRdb's copy has only in-frame clones and leaves some out. The sample carries more than 95,000 clones, around 77% recorded once. V usage is TRBV9 and J usage is TRBJ1-1, with D possibly TRBD1 on 6 matching bases. The TCR was taken from a woman aged 35 to 49 in good health and CMV-seropositive. The source material was PBMCs. In nucleotides, the CDR3 is TGTGCCAGCAGCGGTTGGGGGCCCGGGACTGAAGCTTTCTTT. Translating it yields CASSGWGPGTEAFF.